One sample yielded the 29 T cell receptor beta chains listed below, sequenced in a study of cytomegalovirus exposure and HLA in healthy donors. The PCR was carried out with 60 Vbeta primers and 13 Jbeta primers. The method was immunoSEQ multiplex PCR; TCRdb's version includes in-frame clones alone and lacks a portion of them. The profile shows about 170,000 clones, 81% of them singletons. Specimen: PBMCs. All receptors come from a woman younger than 30 in good health and CMV-seronegative.

This chain links TRBV6-1 with TRBJ2-1; 13 bases are shared with TRBD2. Per germline, CDR1 MNHNS and CDR2 SASEGT. This CDR3 region has 20 residues. The trim removed 4 bases at V and 0 bases at J, leaving 12 bases unmatched. The CDR3 DNA reads TGTGCCAGCAGTGCACTAGCGGGAGGGACGCCCAAGAGCTCCTACAATGAGCAGTTCTTC. This translates into CASSALAGGTPKSSYNEQFF.

The chain joins TRBV6-5 to TRBJ1-5, with a possible D match to TRBD1 (5 bases). Per germline, CDR1 MNHEY and CDR2 SVGAGI. V was shortened by 6 bases and J by 3 bases, with 9 bases between the two germline ends. This CDR3 comprises 13 residues. The CDR3 DNA follows: TGTGCCAGCAGGGTACAGGTCAATCAGCCCCAGCATTTT. This translates into CASRVQVNQPQHF.

The chain couples TRBV2 to TRBJ1-3; D not resolved. Between the trimmed V and J ends, which lost 4 bases and 4 bases, there was a span of 5 bases. Per germline, CDR1 SNHLY and CDR2 FYNNEI. The CDR3 is 12 residues long. The CDR3 DNA reads as TGTGCCAGCAGTGCGAGCGGAAACACCATATATTTT. Its translation: CASSASGNTIYF. The entire variable domain, with the rest obtained from reference TRBV2 and TRBJ1-3, is as follows: EPEVTQTPSHQVTQMGQEVILRCVPISNHLYFYWYRQILGQKVEFLVSFYNNEISEKSEIFDDQFSVERPDGSNFTLKIRSTKLEDSAMYFCASSASGNTIYFGEGSWLTVV.

This clone was counted a few times. J is TRBJ2-2 and V is TRBV6-5; 7 bases fit TRBD2. The CDR3 contains 13 residues. J gave up 6 bases and V 2 bases, and 0 bases lay outside the gene matches. Germline V gene data show CDR1 as MNHEY and CDR2 as SVGAGI. The CDR3 sequence: CASSYRGAGELFF. CDR3 bases: TGTGCCAGCAGTTACCGGGGGGCCGGGGAGCTGTTTTTT.

The gene calls are TRBV21-1 and TRBJ1-3; TRBD1 was called by the table and not checked on the DNA. TRBV21-1 is classified as a pseudogene. The CDR3 is made up of 18 amino acids. This CDR3 reads CASSKLSGQGVSGNTIYF. As DNA, the CDR3 is TGTGCCAGCAGCAAATTGTCCGGACAGGGCGTCTCTGGAAACACCATATATTTT.

The V gene is TRBV7-3, the J gene TRBJ2-2; TRBD2 aligns across 13 bases. CDR1 and CDR2 from the germline V gene are SGHTA and FQGTGA. The CDR3 covers 19 residues. The junction had 11 bases not matched to a gene; V was cut back by 5 bases and J by 2 bases. CDR3 nucleotide sequence: TGTGCCAGCAGCCCTAGTATGGGGGGACTAGCGGGAAACACCGGGGAGCTGTTTTTT. Its translation: CASSPSMGGLAGNTGELFF.

This clone was detected only once. The chain joins TRBV6-1 to TRBJ1-2, with D possibly matching TRBD1 (5 bases). V was cut by 4 bases and J by 12 bases, with 18 bases left in between. Germline CDR1 reads MNHNS; CDR2 reads SASEGT. This CDR3 contains 13 residues. As DNA, the CDR3 is TGTGCCAGCAGTGGGTATCGTATAGGGGCCGACACCTTC. Its protein is CASSGYRIGADTF.

The chain joins TRBV6-1 to TRBJ1-1; D not resolved. Deletions cut 4 bases from V and 4 bases from J, with 13 bases between. Germline lookup yields CDR1 MNHNS and CDR2 SASEGT. This CDR3 has 14 amino acids. The chain's CDR3 is CASSGTGGATEAFF. The CDR3 nucleotides are TGTGCCAGCAGTGGGACTGGTGGCGCCACTGAAGCTTTCTTT.

This clone was counted a single time. The rearrangement links TRBV4-1 to TRBJ2-7; D gene ambiguous. Per germline, CDR1 MGHRA and CDR2 YSYEKL. Trimming shortened V by 7 bases and J by 0 bases, and 10 bases separated the two germline ends. This CDR3 region has 13 residues. The CDR3 DNA is TGCGCCAGCAAGGTCCCGGGCTCCTACGAGCAGTACTTC. The encoded protein is CASKVPGSYEQYF.

The V and J genes are TRBV6-1 and TRBJ2-2; TRBD1 aligns across 9 bases. The CDR3 runs to 15 residues. Germline lookup yields CDR1 MNHNS and CDR2 SASEGT. V lost 5 bases and J lost 7; bases outside the gene matches: 8. CDR3 in DNA: TGTGCCAGCAGTACCCGGACAGGGGTCGGCGGGGAGCTGTTTTTT. It yields the protein CASSTRTGVGGELFF.

The chain links TRBV5-1 to TRBJ2-5; weak D call: TRBD1 (5 bases). Germline CDR1 reads SGHRS; CDR2 reads YFSETQ. Trimming cost V 2 bases and J 5 bases, with 13 bases left between them. The length of the CDR3 is 14 residues. CDR3 nucleotides: TGCGCCAGCAGCTTTGGGGTCAGGGCTGAGACCCAGTACTTC. Protein sequence: CASSFGVRAETQYF.

As for this clone: Its ends do not fully match the called genes, so a read error is possible. The rearrangement joins TRBV7-9 to TRBJ2-5; possible D gene TRBD2, 6 bases. CDR1 SEHNR and CDR2 FQNEAQ come from the germline V gene (reference sequence). This CDR3 region has 17 residues. This CDR3 reads CSSSFPTSRPADLTQYF. The CDR3 bases are TGTTCCAGCAGCTTCCCGACTAGTCGCCCGGCTGATTTGACCCAGTACTTC.

The J gene is TRBJ2-2, the V gene TRBV7-9; 10 positions agree with TRBD1. Germline V gene sequence: CDR1 SEHNR, CDR2 FQNEAQ (reference sequence). This CDR3 region has 16 residues. Trimming cost V 5 bases and J 5 bases; bases outside gene matches: 8. The CDR3: CASSLRQGAGTGELFF. Here the CDR3 DNA reads TGTGCCAGCAGCCTCCGACAGGGGGCGGGAACCGGGGAGCTGTTTTTT.

The chain uses TRBV6-1 and TRBJ1-2; weak D call: TRBD1 (5 bases). With 7 bases removed from V and 3 bases from J, the gap between germline ends came to 12 bases. Germline V lookup: CDR1 MNHNS, CDR2 SASEGT. This CDR3 is built from 13 residues. CDR3 nucleotides: TGTGCCAGCACCCCGCAGGGCCACTATGGCTACACCTTC. Translated, it gives CASTPQGHYGYTF.

CDR3 coding DNA: TGTGCCAGCAGCCCTTGGACAGTGAACACCGGGGAGCTGTTTTTT. This codes for CASSPWTVNTGELFF. The rearrangement links TRBV9 to TRBJ2-2, with D perhaps matching TRBD1 (6 bases). The CDR3 contains 15 residues. Trimming stripped 4 bases from V and 1 base from J, with 11 bases between. The germline V gene has CDR1 SGDLS and CDR2 YYNGEE.

The CDR3 coding sequence is TGTGCCTGGAGTGTAATGTGGGAGGGCTACAATGAGCAGTTCTTC. As protein: CAWSVMWEGYNEQFF. The chain links TRBV30 to TRBJ2-1; 7 nucleotides align to TRBD2. Unmatched junction bases numbered 5, after V lost 0 bases and J lost 3 bases. This CDR3 region has 15 residues. Germline lookup yields CDR1 GTSNPN and CDR2 SVGIG (reference sequence).

In regard to this clone: Its ends do not fully match the called genes, so a read error is possible. The chain has TRBV13 and TRBJ1-3, with 9 bases lining up with TRBD1. The CDR3 contains 14 residues. Germline values: CDR1 PRHDT, CDR2 FYEKMQ (reference sequence). The CDR3 coding sequence is TGTGCCAGCATCAAACTGGGACAGGGTCTTCACCGAATTTTT. Protein product: CASIKLGQGLHRIF.

The chain employs TRBV28 and TRBJ1-2; D is ambiguous. V lost 4 bases to trimming and J lost 4 bases, with 13 bases between them. Germline CDR1 reads MDHEN; CDR2 reads SYDVKM. The CDR3 spans 14 residues. The CDR3 DNA reads as TGTGCCAGCAGTTACACGATCCATCCCTATGGCTACACCTTC. Translating gives CASSYTIHPYGYTF.

CDR3 coding DNA: TGTGCCAGCAGCTTGGCCGCTGGACAGGGGGGCACCGGGGAGCTGTTTTTT. This codes for CASSLAAGQGGTGELFF. The chain has TRBV5-5 and TRBJ2-2, with 10 bases aligning to TRBD1. J was trimmed by 4 bases and V by 0 bases; bases with no gene match: 6. The CDR3 has 17 amino acids. Looked up from germline, CDR1 is SGHKS and CDR2 is YYEKEE (reference sequence).

The CDR3 nucleotides are TGTGCCAGCAGATCGGTCCGACAGGGGAACTATGGCTACACCTTC. It translates to CASRSVRQGNYGYTF. The chain recombines TRBV27 with TRBJ1-2; TRBD1 matches at 8 bases. Losses at the gene ends were 6 bases for V and 2 bases for J; bases not matched to a gene: 8. This CDR3 is 15 amino acids long. Germline V gives CDR1 MNHEY, CDR2 SMNVEV (reference sequence).

The V gene is TRBV13, the J gene TRBJ2-7; D gene unclear. Trimming took off 5 bases at V and 1 base at J, with 12 bases between the two ends. Germline CDR1 reads PRHDT; CDR2 reads FYEKMQ (reference sequence). CDR3 length: 14 residues. Written as DNA, the CDR3 is TGTGCCAGCAGCCGAGGTCGCCCTTCCTACGAGCAGTACTTC. Translation gives CASSRGRPSYEQYF.

The V call is TRBV6-1, the J call TRBJ1-4; D gene uncertain. From germline, CDR1 is MNHNS and CDR2 SASEGT. V lost 7 bases, J lost 7 bases, and 13 bases lay in between. The CDR3 is 13 residues long. This chain's CDR3 is CASIQSRGEKLFF. The CDR3 DNA follows: TGTGCCAGCATCCAGAGCCGAGGTGAAAAACTGTTTTTT.

A word on this clone: The sample holds other DNA sequences that translate to the same CDR3. V is TRBV9 and J is TRBJ2-7; tentatively, D is TRBD2 (6 bases). V was cut by 7 bases and J by 7 bases, with 21 bases left in between. The CDR3 runs 14 residues. Germline V gene sequence: CDR1 SGDLS, CDR2 YYNGEE. The CDR3 DNA is TGTGCCAGCTCTCCCGGGGGACGTCGGGGGGAGCAGTACTTC. Amino acids: CASSPGGRRGEQYF.

J is TRBJ1-1 and V is TRBV7-3; a possible D gene is TRBD1 (6 bases). Germline values: CDR1 SGHTA, CDR2 FQGTGA. The CDR3 is 16 amino acids. The V end was cut by 5 bases, the J end by 4 bases, with 20 bases between. Written as DNA, the CDR3 is TGTGCCAGCAGCCCGGCCCCGACAGGTTTTCCCACTGAAGCTTTCTTT. Protein: CASSPAPTGFPTEAFF.

This clone was detected once. The V gene is TRBV15, the J gene TRBJ2-7, with a tentative D call TRBD2 (7 bases). The CDR3 is 14 amino acids. The germline V gene encodes CDR1 LNHNV and CDR2 YYDKDF (reference sequence). V shed 3 bases and J shed 4 bases, with 13 bases lying between them. CDR3 amino acids: CATSRRGGEYEQYF. CDR3 in DNA: TGTGCCACCAGCAGGAGGGGGGGTGAATACGAGCAGTACTTC.

V gene TRBV18 combines with J gene TRBJ2-7; tentatively, D is TRBD2 (5 bases). CDR3 length equals 14 residues. The V gene lost 0 bases and the J gene lost 2 bases, with 8 bases spanning the gap. Germline values: CDR1 KGHSH, CDR2 LQKENI. The CDR3 DNA follows: TGTGCCAGCTCACCACCCGGGAACCCCTACGAGCAGTACTTC. It codes for CASSPPGNPYEQYF.

This chain joins TRBV19 and TRBJ2-1; no definite D call. This CDR3 contains 13 residues. Trimming pared 2 bases from V and 5 bases from J, leaving 7 bases between. Germline-derived CDR1 and CDR2 are LNHDA and SQIVND (reference sequence). CDR3 DNA sequence: TGTGCCAGTAGTATAAGCAGGAACAATGAGCAGTTCTTC. This translates into CASSISRNNEQFF.

This clone was counted between two and nine times. This chain uses TRBV18 with TRBJ1-4; D is perhaps TRBD1 (6 bases). The ends were cut back, 3 bases at V and 7 bases at J, with 24 bases in the middle. CDR1 is KGHSH, CDR2 LQKENI, per germline. The CDR3 extends over 18 amino acids. DNA for the CDR3: TGTGCCAGCTCACCTTCGAGAGTACAGGGACGGATTAGTGAAAAACTGTTTTTT. Its translation: CASSPSRVQGRISEKLFF.

The genes are TRBV11-3 and TRBJ1-1; D not certain. Germline V gene data show CDR1 as SGHNT and CDR2 as YENEEA. The CDR3 is made up of 13 amino acids. Trimming removed 4 bases at V and 0 bases at J, with 6 bases between. CDR3 sequence reads: CASSSRLNTEAFF. DNA of the CDR3: TGTGCCAGCAGCTCCCGTCTGAACACTGAAGCTTTCTTT.